The clone carrying this T cell receptor (beta chain) was detected many times. Its antigen remains unknown. It was the library that attached unique molecular identifiers to individual cDNA molecules. Per the authors' pipeline: Sample-level TCR yields exhibited a median of around 100,000, with a range of roughly 20,000 to 750,000. MiXCR, run by TCRdb on the RACE reads, gives a single entry per CDR3 protein. In this record, the V and J calls reflect TCRdb's handling and not the investigators' own analysis. The sample has 49,000 or so distinct CDR3 sequences; roughly 4.5% are singletons. This entry comes from a study of human T cells and chemical hapten exposure. Background on the study: Slight differences in pooled library volume were the main source of varying TCR yields across samples.

Time point here: healthy volunteer bleed at 2 weeks. Total RNA came from unfractionated whole blood. The CDR3 runs 17 residues. Germline V lookup: CDR1 SGHVS, CDR2 FNYEAQ. With V trimmed by 2 bases and J by 1 base, 10 bases remained unmatched. Study observations and caveats: There was no change with DPC sensitization in TCRs above 1 in 1000 frequency.

The rearrangement links TRBV7-6 to TRBJ1-1; TRBD1 agrees at 7 bases. Specimen: whole blood. This sequence was found in a human donor in good health. Some clones in this sample may be carry-over from other donors' samples. CDR3: CASSLTRAGGGNTEAFF. In nucleotides, the CDR3 is TGTGCCAGCAGCTTAACCAGGGCAGGGGGAGGGAACACTGAAGCTTTCTTT.